This TCR beta chain came from a study of PD-1 blockade in classical Hodgkin lymphoma. Study-wide points: Whoever responded completely had baseline diversity much like that seen in newly diagnosed patients.

Measured with immunoSEQ multiplex PCR; TCRdb has only the in-frame clones, and not every one. Here the sample spans 70,000 or so clones, about 93% being singletons. After autologous stem cell transplantation all patients relapsed, and prior brentuximab vedotin exposure differed between cohorts. Best responses were complete response, partial response or progressive disease. About this clone: Its antigen is as yet unknown.

Germline V gene sequence: CDR1 PRHDT, CDR2 FYEKMQ (reference sequence). V shed 8 bases and J 4 bases; nucleotides not matched to a gene: 8. The CDR3 is made up of 14 amino acids. The material was peripheral blood mononuclear cells (PBMCs), obtained at baseline. This receptor was taken from a human donor with classical Hodgkin lymphoma. The chain combines TRBV13 with TRBJ1-5, with 7 bases fitting TRBD1. Here the CDR3 DNA reads TGTGCCAGCGGAATCAGGGGGGAGAATCAGCCCCAGCATTTT. Amino acid sequence: CASGIRGENQPQHF.